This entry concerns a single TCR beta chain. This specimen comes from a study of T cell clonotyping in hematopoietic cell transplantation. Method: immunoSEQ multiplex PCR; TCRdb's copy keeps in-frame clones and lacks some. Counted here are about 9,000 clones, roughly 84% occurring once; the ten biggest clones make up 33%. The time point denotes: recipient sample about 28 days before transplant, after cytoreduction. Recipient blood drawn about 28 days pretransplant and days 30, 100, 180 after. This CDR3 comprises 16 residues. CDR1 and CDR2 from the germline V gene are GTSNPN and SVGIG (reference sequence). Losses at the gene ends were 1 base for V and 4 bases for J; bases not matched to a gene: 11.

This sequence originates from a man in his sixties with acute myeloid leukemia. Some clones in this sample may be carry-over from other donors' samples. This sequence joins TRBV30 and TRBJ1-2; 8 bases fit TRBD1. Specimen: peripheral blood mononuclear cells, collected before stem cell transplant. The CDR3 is CAWSGTGSGETYGYTF. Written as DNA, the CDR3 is TGTGCCTGGAGTGGGACAGGGTCCGGTGAAACCTATGGCTACACCTTC.